The clone carrying this TCR beta chain was found a few times. Antigen specificity is unknown. These data come from a study of T cells in Graves' hyperthyroidism and ophthalmopathy. Study overall: Upon initial diagnosis and before any treatment, peripheral blood was collected. General study findings and limits: For ophthalmopathy, model prediction preceded onset by a median approximately 6 months.

CDR3 size: 18 residues. V gave up 2 bases and J gave up 5 bases; unmatched junction bases: 11. Germline CDR1 is WNHNN and CDR2 is SYGVQD (reference sequence). Researchers barred patients who had uncontrolled infection, other autoimmune disease, pregnancy or lactation. Fresh peripheral blood, 7.5 to 10 ml of it, supplied the PBMCs. TCR beta CDR3 regions were amplified from RNA transcripts. TCR CDR3 regions were first amplified by RT-PCR with HTBI primers. MiXCR, run by TCRdb on the multiplex PCR reads, gives a single entry per CDR3 protein. The sample includes around 700,000 distinct CDR3 sequences, around 20% of them seen just once.

V is TRBV10-1 and J is TRBJ2-3; TRBD2 aligns across 12 bases. The clonotype was recovered from a woman aged 45 to 65 with Graves' hyperthyroidism that later progressed to Graves' ophthalmopathy. Sequencing was performed on blood. The CDR3 region is CASSEQVASGGAEDTQYF. DNA for the CDR3: TGCGCCAGCAGTGAGCAGGTTGCTAGCGGGGGGGCAGAAGATACGCAGTATTTT.